The source of this TCR beta chain is a study of CD8 T cells in ankylosing spondylitis. Notes on the study in general: What appeared characteristic of ankylosing spondylitis blood was a TCR beta motif of under 10 highly homologous variants. Disease-linked clones were found to be CD8+ and relatively rare in peripheral blood. Prior work had noted some motif variants in reactive arthritis blood and synovial fluid.

TCRdb redid the calling of the 5' RACE reads with MiXCR, one entry per CDR3 protein. The table records under 170,000 distinct CDR3 sequences, around 43% of them present only once. Note on this clonotype: The antigen is not known.

Germline CDR1 MNHNS, CDR2 SASEGT. V was clipped by 6 bases and J by 1 base; unmatched bases: 5. The CDR3 is made up of 15 amino acids. This sequence was found in a male donor with ankylosing spondylitis. What was sequenced was synovial fluid, either unsorted or a sorted T cell fraction (not recorded which). This sequence joins TRBV6-1 and TRBJ2-3; 9 nucleotides line up with TRBD2. CDR3 amino acids: CASRTLAGRTDTQYF. In DNA, the CDR3 is TGTGCCAGCAGAACGCTAGCGGGGCGCACAGATACGCAGTATTTT.